Included here is one T cell receptor (beta chain) sequence, with context. TCRdb's table, derived via immunoSEQ multiplex PCR, lists solely in-frame clones and lacks some. The table includes some 130,000 clones, less than 95% detected once. This entry is derived from a study of control samples from healthy donors and cancer patients. Trimming cost V 3 bases and J 4 bases, with 10 bases left between them. The CDR3 is made up of 15 amino acids. Germline CDR1 and CDR2: LGHNA and YSLEER. The sequence was obtained from a young man in good health. Sequencing was done on a sample of blood. The chain carries TRBV4-3 and TRBJ1-6, with D perhaps matching TRBD1 (5 bases). Here the CDR3 DNA reads TGCGCCAGCAGCCAGGGGGGGAGATATAATTCACCCCTCCACTTT. Translated, it gives CASSQGGRYNSPLHF.